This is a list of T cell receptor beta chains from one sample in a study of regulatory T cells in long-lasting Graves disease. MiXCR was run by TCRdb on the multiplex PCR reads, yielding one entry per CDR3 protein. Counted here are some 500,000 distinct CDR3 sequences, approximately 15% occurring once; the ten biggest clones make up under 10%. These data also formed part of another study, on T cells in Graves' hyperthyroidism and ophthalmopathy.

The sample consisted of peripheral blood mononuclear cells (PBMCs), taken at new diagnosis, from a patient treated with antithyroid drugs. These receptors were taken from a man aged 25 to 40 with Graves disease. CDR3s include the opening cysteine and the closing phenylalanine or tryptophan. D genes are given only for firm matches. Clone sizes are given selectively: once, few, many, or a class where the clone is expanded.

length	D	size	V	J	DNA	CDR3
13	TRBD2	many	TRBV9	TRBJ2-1	TGTGCCAGCAGCACCGGACTAGCGGGTGAGCAGTTCTTC	CASSTGLAGEQFF
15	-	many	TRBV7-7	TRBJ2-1	TGTGCTAGCAGCTTAGGGGCCCCGGGGACGGATGAGCAGTTCTTC	CASSLGAPGTDEQFF
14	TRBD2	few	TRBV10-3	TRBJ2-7	TGTGCCATCAGTGATGGGCTAGCGGATTACGAGCAGTACTTC	CAISDGLADYEQYF
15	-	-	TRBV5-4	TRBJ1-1	TGTGCCAGCAGCCCGAAAATGGAAGCGGGCACTGAAGCTTTCTTT	CASSPKMEAGTEAFF
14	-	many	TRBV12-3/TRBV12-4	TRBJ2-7	TGTGCCAGCAGTTTAAGCAGGGCGGTGCGCGAGCAGTACTTC	CASSLSRAVREQYF
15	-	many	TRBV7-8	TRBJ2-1	TGTGCCAGCAGCTTAGGACGGGTCCCCTACAATGAGCAGTTCTTC	CASSLGRVPYNEQFF
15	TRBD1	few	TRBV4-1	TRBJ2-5	TGCGCCAGCAGCAACCAGGGACAGGGGGCAAAGACCCAGTACTTC	CASSNQGQGAKTQYF
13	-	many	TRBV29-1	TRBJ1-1	TGCAGCGTTGTAAGCGAAAGGAACACTGAAGCTTTCTTT	CSVVSERNTEAFF
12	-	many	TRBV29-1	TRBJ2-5	TGCAGCGTTGGTCTCAGGGAGGTGACCCAGTACTTC	CSVGLREVTQYF
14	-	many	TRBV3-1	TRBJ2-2	TGTGCCAGCAGCCAAGCCTGGGACACCGGGGAGCTGTTTTTT	CASSQAWDTGELFF
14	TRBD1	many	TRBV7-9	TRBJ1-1	TGTGCCAGCAGCTTCTTGGACAGGGACACTGAAGCTTTCTTT	CASSFLDRDTEAFF
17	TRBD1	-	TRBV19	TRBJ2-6	TGTGCCAGTAGTACACTTACAGGGGGCCGTGGGGCCAACGTCCTGACTTTC	CASSTLTGGRGANVLTF
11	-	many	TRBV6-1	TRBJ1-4	TGTGCCAGCAGTGACGATGAAAAACTGTTTTTT	CASSDDEKLFF
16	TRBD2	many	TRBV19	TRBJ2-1	TGTGCCAGTAGTATTTTCGCGGGAGGGACCTACAATGAGCAGTTCTTC	CASSIFAGGTYNEQFF
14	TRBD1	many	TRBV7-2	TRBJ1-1	TGTGCCAGCAAGGGACAGGGGGCGAACACTGAAGCTTTCTTT	CASKGQGANTEAFF
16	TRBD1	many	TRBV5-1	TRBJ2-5	TGCGCCAGCGTGATTCCGGGACAGGGACAAAAAGAGACCCAGTACTTC	CASVIPGQGQKETQYF
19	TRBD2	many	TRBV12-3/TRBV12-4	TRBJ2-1	TGTGCCAGCAGTTCTGGCTGGGATCTAGCGGGAGGGTTTAACAATGAGCAGTTCTTC	CASSSGWDLAGGFNNEQFF
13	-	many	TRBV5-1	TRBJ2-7	TGCGCCAGCAGCGACGGACTCTCCTACGAGCAGTACTTC	CASSDGLSYEQYF
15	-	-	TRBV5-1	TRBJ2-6	TGCGCCAGCAGCTCGGAGGGGGCTGGGGCCAACGTCCTGACTTTC	CASSSEGAGANVLTF
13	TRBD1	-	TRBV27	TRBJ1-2	TGTGCCAGCAGTCCGGACAGGATCGGTGGCTACACCTTC	CASSPDRIGGYTF
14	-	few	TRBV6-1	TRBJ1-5	TGTGCCAGCCAACAAGTGACAGGAGATCAGCCCCAGCATTTT	CASQQVTGDQPQHF
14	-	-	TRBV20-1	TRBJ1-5	TGCAGTGCTAGGGGAGGGGGGGGGAATCAGCCCCAGCATTTT	CSARGGGGNQPQHF
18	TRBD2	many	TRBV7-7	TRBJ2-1	TGTGCCAGCAGCTTCGTCGCGGGACTAGCGGGAGCGGGCAATGAGCAGTTCTTC	CASSFVAGLAGAGNEQFF
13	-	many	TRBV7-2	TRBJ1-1	TGTGCCAGCAGCTTATTCGAGCGCACTGAAGCTTTCTTT	CASSLFERTEAFF
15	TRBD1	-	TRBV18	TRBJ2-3	TGTGCCAGCTCACAGGTCGAGGGGGCCACAGATACGCAGTATTTT	CASSQVEGATDTQYF
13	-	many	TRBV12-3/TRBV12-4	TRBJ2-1	TGTGCCAGCAGTTTTGGTGGCTCCGATGAGCAGTTCTTC	CASSFGGSDEQFF
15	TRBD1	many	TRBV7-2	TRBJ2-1	TGTGCCAGCAGCTTATTAACAGGGGCGTACAATGAGCAGTTCTTC	CASSLLTGAYNEQFF
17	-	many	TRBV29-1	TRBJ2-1	TGCAGCGCGTCCTTTACAGGGTCCGGGAGCTCCTACAATGAGCAGTTCTTC	CSASFTGSGSSYNEQFF
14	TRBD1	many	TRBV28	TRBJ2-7	TGTGCCAGCAGCTTATCAGGGGGCGGCTACGAGCAGTACTTC	CASSLSGGGYEQYF
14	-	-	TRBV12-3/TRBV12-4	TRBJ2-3	TGTGCCGGCAGTTTAGAGAATGTTGGGGATACGCAGTATTTT	CAGSLENVGDTQYF
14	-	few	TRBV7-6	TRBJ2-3	TGTGCCAGCAGCTTAGGAGGGGATGTAGATACGCAGTATTTT	CASSLGGDVDTQYF
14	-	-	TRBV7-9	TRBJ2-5	TGTGCCAGCAGCTTAGGAGGGACCCAAGAGACCCAGTACTTC	CASSLGGTQETQYF
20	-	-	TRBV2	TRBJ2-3	TGTGCCAGCAGTTTACCCTCTGGGGTTGGCACGGCTATAAGCACAGATACGCAGTATTTT	CASSLPSGVGTAISTDTQYF
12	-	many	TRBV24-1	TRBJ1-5	TGTGCGGCGGGTGGGGGGAGTCAGCCCCAGCATTTT	CAAGGGSQPQHF
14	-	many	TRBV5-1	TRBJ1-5	TGCGCCAGCAGCCCTGGGGGCGTCTATCAGCCCCAGCATTTT	CASSPGGVYQPQHF
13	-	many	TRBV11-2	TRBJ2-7	TGTGCCAGCAGCTTAAGGGGGGTGTACGAGCAGTACTTC	CASSLRGVYEQYF
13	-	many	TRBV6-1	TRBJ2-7	TGTGCCAGCACCCGGGACTCCTCCTACGAGCAGTACTTC	CASTRDSSYEQYF
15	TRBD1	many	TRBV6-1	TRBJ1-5	TGTGCCAGCACCGAACCGACAGGGCTTAGTCAGCCCCAGCATTTT	CASTEPTGLSQPQHF
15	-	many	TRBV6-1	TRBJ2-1	TGTGCCAGCAGTGAAGCTCCGGAGCGGAGGGGGGTGCAGTTCTTC	CASSEAPERRGVQFF
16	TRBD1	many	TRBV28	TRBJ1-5	TGTGCCAGCAGTTTTCGGGACAGGGATTGGGGTCAGCCCCAGCATTTT	CASSFRDRDWGQPQHF
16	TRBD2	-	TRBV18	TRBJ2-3	TGTGCCAGCTCACCAAAAGGACTAGCGGGAGTAGATACGCAGTATTTT	CASSPKGLAGVDTQYF
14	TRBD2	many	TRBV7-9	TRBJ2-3	TGTGCCAGCACCTTAGCGGGAGTTGTAGATACGCAGTATTTT	CASTLAGVVDTQYF
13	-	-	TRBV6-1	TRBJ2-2	TGTGCCAGCAGGAGGCACGAGGCCGGGGAGCTGTTTTTT	CASRRHEAGELFF
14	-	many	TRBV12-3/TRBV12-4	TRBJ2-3	TGTGCCAGCACCCTACCTCCTAGCACAGATACGCAGTATTTT	CASTLPPSTDTQYF
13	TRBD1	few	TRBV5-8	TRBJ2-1	TGTGCCTGCAGCTCTAGGGGGCACGGTGAGCAGTTCTTC	CACSSRGHGEQFF
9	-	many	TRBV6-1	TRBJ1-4	TGTGCCAGCGGCGAAAAACTGTTTTTT	CASGEKLFF
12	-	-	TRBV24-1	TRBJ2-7	TGTGCCACCAGTGTTAGGTTTCCCGAGCAGTACTTC	CATSVRFPEQYF
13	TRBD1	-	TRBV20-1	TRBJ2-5	TGCAGTGCTAAGGGACAGGGCCAAGAGACCCAGTACTTC	CSAKGQGQETQYF
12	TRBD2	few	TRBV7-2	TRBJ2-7	TGTGCCAGCAGCGGTCACGGGGGGGAGCAGTACTTC	CASSGHGGEQYF
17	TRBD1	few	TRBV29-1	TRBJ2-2	TGCAGCGTTGATGGTCCCGGGACAGGGGTATACACCGGGGAGCTGTTTTTT	CSVDGPGTGVYTGELFF
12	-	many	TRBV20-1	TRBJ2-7	TGCAGTGCTAGGCACTCCTCCTACGAGCAGTACTTC	CSARHSSYEQYF
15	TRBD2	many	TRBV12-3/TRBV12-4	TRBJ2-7	TGTGCCAGCAGTAAACTAGCGGGGGTTCCCTACGAGCAGTACTTC	CASSKLAGVPYEQYF
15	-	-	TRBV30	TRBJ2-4	TGTGCCTGGAGTAACTCGCCCGGGGCCAAAAACATTCAGTACTTC	CAWSNSPGAKNIQYF
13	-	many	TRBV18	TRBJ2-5	TGTGCCAGCTCAGGGGGACTTGGAGAGACCCAGTACTTC	CASSGGLGETQYF
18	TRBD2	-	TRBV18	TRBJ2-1	TGTGCCAGCTCATCCAAGGGCCTAGCGGGGGTCTCCTACAATGAGCAGTTCTTC	CASSSKGLAGVSYNEQFF